These 29 T cell receptor beta chains originate from one sample sequenced in a study of cytomegalovirus exposure and HLA in healthy donors. The PCR employed 60 Vbeta primers together with 13 Jbeta primers. The assay was immunoSEQ multiplex PCR, and TCRdb's table has in-frame clones only and misses some. The profile shows around 150,000 clones, 75% to 85% of them singletons. The sequenced sample was PBMCs. Receptors originate from a woman between 18 and 30 years old in good health and CMV-seronegative.

This chain connects TRBV28 to TRBJ2-7, with 13 bases lining up with TRBD2. V lost 5 bases to trimming and J lost 2 bases; unmatched junction nucleotides: 3. The germline gives CDR1 MDHEN, CDR2 SYDVKM. The CDR3 length is 15 residues. The CDR3 DNA follows: TGTGCCAGCAGTGGGGGGACTAGCGGGACCTACGAGCAGTACTTC. Protein product: CASSGGTSGTYEQYF.

This clone was counted only a few times. V and J are TRBV5-6 and TRBJ2-1; D might be TRBD2 (6 bases). This CDR3 region has 13 residues. The V and J ends lost 4 bases and 1 base respectively, with 6 bases between them. CDR1 and CDR2 from the germline V gene are SGHDT and YYEEEE. The CDR3 DNA follows: TGTGCCAGCAGCCGGGAGTCCTACAATGAGCAGTTCTTC. As protein: CASSRESYNEQFF.

This clone has a handful of counts. Other DNA sequences from this sample encode an identical CDR3 as well. This chain uses TRBV28 with TRBJ2-1; 7 bases map to TRBD2. This CDR3 is 12 amino acids long. J gave up 7 bases and V 6 bases, and 3 bases lay outside the gene matches. Germline V CDR1 and CDR2: MDHEN, SYDVKM. CDR3 in DNA: TGTGCCAGCAGCAGGACTAGGAATGAGCAGTTCTTC. This encodes CASSRTRNEQFF. The full variable domain, its missing parts supplied by reference TRBV28 and TRBJ2-1, is DVKVTQSSRYLVKRTGEKVFLECVQDMDHENMFWYRQDPGLGLRLIYFSYDVKMKEKGDIPEGYSVSREKKERFSLILESASTNQTSMYLCASSRTRNEQFFGPGTRLTVL.

A note on this clone: The sample contains more than one DNA sequence encoding this CDR3. V and J are TRBV2 and TRBJ2-5; D may correspond to TRBD1 or TRBD2 (5 bases each). The CDR3 totals 13 residues. The germline V and J ends were trimmed by 10 bases and 2 bases, with 14 bases remaining between them. Germline CDR1 SNHLY, CDR2 FYNNEI. CDR3 DNA: TGTGCCACCAGGGAGCAGTATCAAGAGACCCAGTACTTC. It yields the protein CATREQYQETQYF.

This rearrangement joins TRBV6-1 to TRBJ1-5; TRBD1 aligns across 8 bases. Trimming took 5 bases from V and 4 from J; bases not matched to a gene: 4. The germline gives CDR1 MNHNS, CDR2 SASEGT. CDR3 length: 14 amino acids. CDR3 residues: CASSRQGRNQPQHF. CDR3 nucleotides: TGTGCCAGCAGTCGACAGGGGCGGAATCAGCCCCAGCATTTT.

The chain has TRBV6-1 and TRBJ2-2; 10 nucleotides match TRBD1. Germline V gives CDR1 MNHNS, CDR2 SASEGT. The CDR3 covers 15 residues. With 4 bases clipped from V and 5 bases from J, the junction kept 4 bases outside the gene matches. The CDR3 protein is CASSARTGGTGELFF. CDR3 DNA: TGTGCCAGCAGTGCTCGGACAGGGGGTACCGGGGAGCTGTTTTTT.

This clone has a single count. The rearrangement joins TRBV5-1 to TRBJ2-1; 8 bases fit TRBD2. Per germline, CDR1 SGHRS and CDR2 YFSETQ. With V trimmed by 4 bases and J by 0 bases, 9 bases remained unmatched. The CDR3 loop spans 17 amino acids. CDR3 loop: CASSPSAGGSSYNEQFF. CDR3 nucleotide sequence: TGCGCCAGCAGCCCATCCGCGGGGGGCAGCTCCTACAATGAGCAGTTCTTC.

The rearrangement links TRBV5-1 to TRBJ2-5; 7 bases line up with TRBD1. The DNA end is a closer match to TRBJ2-7, so the J assignment may be wrong. Germline values: CDR1 SGHRS, CDR2 YFSETQ. The CDR3 has 14 residues. CDR3 amino acids: CASGPGQLIYEQYF. CDR3 sequence (DNA): TGCGCCAGCGGACCGGGACAGCTTATCTACGAGCAGTACTTC.

The rearrangement links TRBV7-9 to TRBJ2-7, with D hard to call. The CDR3 is 13 residues long. The germline V and J ends were trimmed by 3 bases and 2 bases, with 8 bases remaining between them. Germline V gene sequence: CDR1 SEHNR, CDR2 FQNEAQ (reference sequence). CDR3 in amino acids: CASSFQNAYEQYF. As DNA, the CDR3 is TGTGCCAGCAGCTTTCAGAACGCCTACGAGCAGTACTTC.

The V gene is TRBV30, the J gene TRBJ2-2, with D uncertain. Germline assignment: CDR1 GTSNPN and CDR2 SVGIG (reference sequence). V lost 0 bases and J 5 bases, leaving 13 bases between the germline ends. This CDR3 is 15 amino acids long. The CDR3 sequence: CAWSVPVQLTGELFF. The CDR3 nucleotides read TGTGCCTGGAGTGTACCCGTACAGCTAACCGGGGAGCTGTTTTTT.

This clone was observed a few times. The chain carries TRBV27 and TRBJ1-1; D uncertain. CDR1 MNHEY and CDR2 SMNVEV come from the germline V gene (reference sequence). Trimming left V 0 bases short and J 4 bases short, with 12 bases between. This CDR3 has 15 residues. Written as DNA, the CDR3 is TGTGCCAGCAGTTTATCGCCCGGGTTGGGCACTGAAGCTTTCTTT. Translated, it gives CASSLSPGLGTEAFF.

The chain links TRBV18 to TRBJ1-1; 7 nucleotides match TRBD1. The CDR3 covers 14 residues. Germline loops: CDR1 KGHSH, CDR2 LQKENI. V lost 6 bases, J lost 0 bases, and 4 bases stayed unmatched. CDR3 coding DNA: TGTGCCAGCTCCTCGACAGGGATGAACACTGAAGCTTTCTTT. Its protein product is CASSSTGMNTEAFF.

The chain recombines TRBV15 with TRBJ2-7; D possibly corresponds to TRBD1 (6 bases). The germline gives CDR1 LNHNV, CDR2 YYDKDF (reference sequence). The CDR3 has 15 residues. Trimming left V 1 base short and J 0 bases short, with 10 bases between. CDR3 sequence (DNA): TGTGCCACCAGCAGAGGGCAGGGGCTCTCCTACGAGCAGTACTTC. As protein: CATSRGQGLSYEQYF.

J is TRBJ2-1 and V is TRBV7-2; 9 bases agree with TRBD2. With V trimmed by 4 bases and J by 9 bases, 13 bases remained unmatched. The CDR3 totals 16 residues. CDR1 and CDR2 from the germline V gene are SGHTA and FQGNSA. Here the CDR3 reads CASSSKTGTSRFEQFF. Written as DNA, the CDR3 is TGTGCCAGCAGCTCGAAAACCGGGACTAGCCGGTTTGAGCAGTTCTTC.

This clone has just a few counts. The chain employs TRBV6-5 and TRBJ1-2; D is perhaps TRBD1 (5 bases). The CDR3 is made up of 14 amino acids. CDR1 is MNHEY and CDR2 is SVGAGI in the germline V gene. V was cut by 5 bases and J by 6 bases, with 16 bases left in between. CDR3 sequence (DNA): TGTGCCAGCAGTCGCGGGGGGGTTTTGGATGGCTACACCTTC. Its translation: CASSRGGVLDGYTF.

The chain joins TRBV19 to TRBJ2-1; TRBD1 aligns across 7 bases. V shed 3 bases and J 4 bases; nucleotides not matched to a gene: 6. CDR3 length equals 15 residues. Per germline, CDR1 LNHDA and CDR2 SQIVND (reference sequence). The CDR3 reads CASSIGDRGYNEQFF. The CDR3 nucleotides are TGTGCCAGTAGTATCGGGGACAGAGGATACAATGAGCAGTTCTTC.

The CDR3 DNA sequence: TGTGCCAGCAGTTTATCCTGGCTTAACACTGAAGCTTTCTTT. Residues: CASSLSWLNTEAFF. The chain couples TRBV28 to TRBJ1-1; D gene uncertain. Germline CDR1 is MDHEN and CDR2 is SYDVKM. V was clipped by 1 base and J by 2 bases, with 8 bases between them. The CDR3 runs 14 residues.

The V and J genes are TRBV5-6 and TRBJ1-3, with 10 bases lining up with TRBD1. This CDR3 is 14 amino acids long. The V gene's germline CDR1 is SGHDT and CDR2 YYEEEE. The V gene end was trimmed by 3 bases and the J gene end by 5 bases; junction bases not matched to a gene: 2. The CDR3 protein is CASSWGQGRNTIYF. Written as DNA, the CDR3 is TGTGCCAGCAGCTGGGGACAGGGGAGAAACACCATATATTTT.

The genes are TRBV7-3 and TRBJ2-5; 7 bases are a match to TRBD2. Germline V gene lookup returns CDR1 SGHTA and CDR2 FQGTGA. V was pared by 1 base and J by 0 bases, with 5 bases of the junction left unmatched. The CDR3 is 16 residues long. CDR3 in DNA: TGTGCCAGCAGCTTAAAAGCGGGGTCGTACCAAGAGACCCAGTACTTC. Amino acids: CASSLKAGSYQETQYF.

The V gene is TRBV15, the J gene TRBJ2-1, with D possibly TRBD1 on 6 matching bases. Trimming pared 0 bases from V and 9 bases from J, leaving 12 bases between. The CDR3 extends over 14 amino acids. Per germline, CDR1 LNHNV and CDR2 YYDKDF (reference sequence). The CDR3 loop is CATSRDLGAREQFF. CDR3 coding DNA: TGTGCCACCAGCAGAGATTTGGGGGCTCGTGAGCAGTTCTTC.

This clone was counted between two and nine times. V gene TRBV6-1 combines with J gene TRBJ1-1; no clear D. Trimming shortened V by 7 bases and J by 0 bases, and 12 bases separated the two germline ends. The CDR3 extends over 14 amino acids. Germline CDR1 is MNHNS and CDR2 is SASEGT. The CDR3 DNA reads TGTGCCAGCAACCCGGGGTTTATGAACACTGAAGCTTTCTTT. It specifies CASNPGFMNTEAFF.

The gene calls are TRBV10-1 and TRBJ1-3; 9 bases align to TRBD1. V shed 4 bases, J shed 2 bases, and the junction held 3 bases outside the gene matches. This CDR3 has 15 residues. Germline V gene sequence: CDR1 WNHNN, CDR2 SYGVQD (reference sequence). In DNA form, the CDR3 reads TGCGCCAGCAGTGCAAGGACAGGGGCTGGAAACACCATATATTTT. Its protein is CASSARTGAGNTIYF.

Only a few counts were recorded for this clone. DNA for the CDR3: TGTGCCAGCAGCGTAAAAGGGGTTTTATCTCACAATGAGCAGTTCTTC. Translated, it gives CASSVKGVLSHNEQFF. J is TRBJ2-1 and V is TRBV9; tentative D call: TRBD1 (5 bases). This CDR3 region has 16 residues. Trimming left V 1 base short and J 5 bases short, with 16 bases between. Germline V gene lookup returns CDR1 SGDLS and CDR2 YYNGEE.

This chain connects TRBV6-1 to TRBJ2-7; a possible D gene is TRBD1 (5 bases). This CDR3 region has 15 residues. Per the germline V gene, CDR1 is MNHNS and CDR2 is SASEGT. V gave up 2 bases and J gave up 2 bases, with 13 bases separating them. In DNA form, the CDR3 reads TGTGCCAGCAGTGAATCTCTCTTAGGGGCCTACGAGCAGTACTTC. Translating it yields CASSESLLGAYEQYF.

This clone was counted between two and nine times. The chain carries TRBV25-1 and TRBJ2-7, with no clear D. V was shortened by 2 bases and J by 5 bases, with 4 bases between the two germline ends. The CDR3 totals 11 residues. CDR1 and CDR2 (germline): MGHDK, SYGVNS. The CDR3 reads CASSEGHEQYF. The CDR3 DNA reads TGTGCCAGCAGTGAAGGCCACGAGCAGTACTTC.

The rearrangement links TRBV5-1 to TRBJ2-1, with TRBD2 matching 8 bases. Germline assignment: CDR1 SGHRS and CDR2 YFSETQ. This CDR3 has 15 residues. The J segment lost 5 bases and the V segment lost 4 bases, leaving 8 bases of the junction unmatched. The CDR3: CASSLGLAPHNEQFF. The CDR3 nucleotides read TGCGCCAGCAGCCTCGGACTAGCACCGCACAATGAGCAGTTCTTC.

V is TRBV5-1 and J is TRBJ2-5; 7 positions match TRBD1. With the DNA end fitting TRBJ2-7 better, the J assignment may be wrong. Germline CDR1 and CDR2: SGHRS and YFSETQ. The CDR3 loop spans 14 amino acids. The CDR3 sequence is CASSLRQGADEQYF. For the CDR3, the DNA is TGCGCCAGCAGCTTGCGACAGGGTGCCGACGAGCAGTACTTC.

The chain links TRBV2 to TRBJ2-4; TRBD1 might be the D (6 bases). The V gene's germline CDR1 is SNHLY and CDR2 FYNNEI. V was pared by 2 bases and J by 7 bases, with 9 bases between. The CDR3 has 13 residues. CDR3 sequence: CASSEQGRNIQYF. In DNA form, the CDR3 reads TGTGCCAGCAGTGAACAGGGGCGGAACATTCAGTACTTC.

As to this clone: The CDR3 end shows no conserved phenylalanine or tryptophan, and so a read error is likely. In nucleotides, the CDR3 is TGCAGCGTAGGGGACAGGGGGTACGAGCAGTACCTC. Protein: CSVGDRGYEQYL. V and J are TRBV29-1 and TRBJ2-7, with 11 bases aligning to TRBD1. This CDR3 is built from 12 residues. Germline V lookup: CDR1 SQVTM, CDR2 ANQGSEA. V lost 6 bases to trimming and J lost 4 bases; unmatched junction nucleotides: 2.